The entry below gives a single T cell receptor beta chain sequence along with its context. This record comes from a study of control samples from healthy donors and cancer patients. Produced via immunoSEQ multiplex PCR; TCRdb's table is partial and in-frame only. The sample carries around 170,000 clones, about 93% recorded once. Material for sequencing was blood. The clonotype was recovered from a woman younger than 45 in good health.

CDR3 in DNA: TGCGCCAGCAGCTTGCGGAGGACAGGGTGGGAAGAAGAGACCCAGTACTTC. Residues: CASSLRRTGWEEETQYF. The chain combines TRBV5-1 with TRBJ2-5; the match to TRBD1 covers 8 bases. V dropped 1 base and J dropped 3; count of bases not matched to a gene: 11. The length of the CDR3 is 17 residues. Germline V lookup: CDR1 SGHRS, CDR2 YFSETQ.